This T cell receptor beta chain was identified during a study of blood T cell repertoires in COVID-19 (dated by TCRdb to the early 2020s). Study-level background: Collaborator samples came from the United States, Italy and Spain and covered acute and convalescent phases of COVID-19. The material from the prospective study consisted of cDNA or gDNA derived from T cells, B-cell-depleted T cells, or PBMCs. Subjects who had been exposed to COVID-19, were actively infected with it, or had recovered from it provided the deeply sampled blood TCRbeta repertoires that made up the dataset. The repertoires were made available in a free public database intended to serve as a resource for research on the immune response to SARS-CoV-2. The samples were drawn from two sources: the first 160 participants of the ongoing ImmuneRACE study, and approximately 1,300 subjects contributed by 6 global collaborators. The sample metadata nearly always contained a de-identified subject ID, COVID-19 status, age in years and sex. HLA class I and class II types, where available, came from metadata supplied by the sample provider rather than from assay-based typing.

The paper's findings and limits, for the study overall: Clinical and demographic metadata were provided uncurated, with the amount varying by source and participant.

As to this clone: The specificity of this receptor is unknown. Base qualities are not provided; no much larger clone lies one nucleotide away.

TCRbeta CDR3 regions were amplified from genomic DNA using the immunoSEQ Assay, a bias-controlled multiplex PCR. As for the original processing: The number of nucleated cells in each sample was estimated from the amplification of reference gene primers within the assay. To quantify the absolute abundance of each unique TCRbeta CDR3 rearrangement, sequence reads were collapsed and filtered. Productive Simpson clonality was computed per sample as the square root of Simpson's diversity index over productive rearrangements. TCRdb holds this immuneACCESS table with in-frame rearrangements only. Some clones are missing; in checked studies, unresolved V genes explain under half, and the rest has no known cause. V, J and clone size reflect that table, while D and trimming were determined from the DNA. This sample gives around 280,000 clones in total; more than 75% of them show up just once. The ten top clones hold less than 2.5% of the sample.

The germline V gene supplies CDR1 MGHRA and CDR2 YSYEKL. The V end gives up 1 base and the J end 10 bases, leaving 13 bases in the junction not matched to a gene. From the cysteine up to the phenylalanine, the CDR3 has a length of 16 residues. Of all the DNA, just the CDR3 is kept, 48 bases in frame from base 1. Another Seattle source contributed samples from volunteer blood donors who had recovered from COVID-19. Each collaborating institution followed its own protocols to collect whole blood in K2EDTA tubes. For TCRbeta analysis, collaborators shipped samples as frozen whole blood, isolated PBMCs, or DNA extracted from either of those sample types.

Sample: peripheral blood. This chain joins TRBV4-1 to TRBJ2-5; 9 central nucleotides agree with TRBD1. This clonotype originated in a woman under 40 who had recovered from COVID-19. The CDR3 has the sequence CASSQVMGTGRRDQYF. The DNA sequence is as follows: TGCGCCAGCAGCCAAGTTATGGGGACAGGGAGAAGGGACCAGTACTTC.